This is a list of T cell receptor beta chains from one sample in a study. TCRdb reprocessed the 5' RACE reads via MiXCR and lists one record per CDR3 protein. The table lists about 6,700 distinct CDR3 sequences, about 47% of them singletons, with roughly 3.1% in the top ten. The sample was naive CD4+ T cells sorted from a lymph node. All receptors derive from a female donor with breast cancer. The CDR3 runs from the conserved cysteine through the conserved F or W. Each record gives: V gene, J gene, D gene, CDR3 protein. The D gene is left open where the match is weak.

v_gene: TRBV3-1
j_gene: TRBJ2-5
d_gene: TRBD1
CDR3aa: CASSHRTGGLETQYF

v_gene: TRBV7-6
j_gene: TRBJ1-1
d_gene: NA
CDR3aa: CASSLAKRTEDTEAFF

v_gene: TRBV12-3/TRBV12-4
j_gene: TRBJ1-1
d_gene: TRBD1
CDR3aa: CASSLTGVNTEAFF

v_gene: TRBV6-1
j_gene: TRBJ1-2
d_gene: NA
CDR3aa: CASSRSNYGYTF

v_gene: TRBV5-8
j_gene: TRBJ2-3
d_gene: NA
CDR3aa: CASSQYITDTQYF

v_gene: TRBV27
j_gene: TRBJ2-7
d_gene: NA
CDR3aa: CASSSLRGPYEQYF

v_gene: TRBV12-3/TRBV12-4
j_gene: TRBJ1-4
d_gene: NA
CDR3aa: CASTTHLGEKLFF

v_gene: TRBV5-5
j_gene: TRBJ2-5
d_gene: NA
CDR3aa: CASSFGPTTVGETQYF

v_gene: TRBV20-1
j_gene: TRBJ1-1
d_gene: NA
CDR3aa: CSARDPRGRSGNTEAFF

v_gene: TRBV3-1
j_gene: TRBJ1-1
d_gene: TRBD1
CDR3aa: CASNQQGAGTEAFF

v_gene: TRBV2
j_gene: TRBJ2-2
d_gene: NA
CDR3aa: CASNEGWAGELFF

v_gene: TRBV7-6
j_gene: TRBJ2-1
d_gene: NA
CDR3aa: CASSPMSVSNEQFF

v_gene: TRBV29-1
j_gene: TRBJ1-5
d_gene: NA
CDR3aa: CSVATEINQPQHF

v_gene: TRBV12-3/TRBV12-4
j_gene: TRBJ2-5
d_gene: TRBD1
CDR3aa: CASSSRDRGDQYF

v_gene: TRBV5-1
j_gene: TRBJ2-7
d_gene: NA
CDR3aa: CASSWVVSTGEQYF

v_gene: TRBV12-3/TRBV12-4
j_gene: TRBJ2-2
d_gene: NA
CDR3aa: CASRTDRNTGELVF

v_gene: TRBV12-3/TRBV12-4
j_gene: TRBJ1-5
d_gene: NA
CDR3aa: CASSLSDSNQPQHF

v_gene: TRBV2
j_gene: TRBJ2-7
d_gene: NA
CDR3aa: CASSGTEGYEQYF

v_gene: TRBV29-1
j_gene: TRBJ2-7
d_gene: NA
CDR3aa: CSARIGLTTDEQYF

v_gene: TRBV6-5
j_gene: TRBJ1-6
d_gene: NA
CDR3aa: CASSYSVFYNSPLHF

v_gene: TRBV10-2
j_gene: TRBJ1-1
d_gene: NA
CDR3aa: CASSETPVRFEASF

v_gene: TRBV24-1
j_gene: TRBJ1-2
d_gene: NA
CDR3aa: CATSDLSAYGYTF

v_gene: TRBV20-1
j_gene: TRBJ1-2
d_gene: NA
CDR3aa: CSARVLGEGNYGYTF

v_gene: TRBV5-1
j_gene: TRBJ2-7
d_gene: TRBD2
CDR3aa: CASSDMSGNAYEQYF

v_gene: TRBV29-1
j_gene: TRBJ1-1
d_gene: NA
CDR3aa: CSVEDARAFF

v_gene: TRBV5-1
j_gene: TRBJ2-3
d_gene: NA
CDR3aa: CASSLEGADTQYF

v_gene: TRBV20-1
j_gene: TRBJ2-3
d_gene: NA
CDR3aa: CSARPGWTDTQYF

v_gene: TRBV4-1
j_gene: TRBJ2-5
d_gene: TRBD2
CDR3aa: CASSRLAWEETQYF

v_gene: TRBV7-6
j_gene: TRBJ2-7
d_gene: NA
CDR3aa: CASSLEYEQYF

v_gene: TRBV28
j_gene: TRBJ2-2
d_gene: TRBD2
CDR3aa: CASSSSGLSINTGELFF

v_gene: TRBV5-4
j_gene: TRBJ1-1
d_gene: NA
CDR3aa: CASSTQGKGTEAFF

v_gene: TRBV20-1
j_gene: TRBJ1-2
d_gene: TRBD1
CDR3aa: CSAGTQGRGDGYTF

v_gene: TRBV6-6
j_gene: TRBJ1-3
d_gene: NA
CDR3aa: CASSYSEGGFGNTIYF

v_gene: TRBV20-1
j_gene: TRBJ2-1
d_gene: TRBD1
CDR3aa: CSARDWTGGTYNEQFF

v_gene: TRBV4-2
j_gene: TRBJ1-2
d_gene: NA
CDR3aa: CASSFGGQGYGYTF

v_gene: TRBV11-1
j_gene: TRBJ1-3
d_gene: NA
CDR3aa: CASSFSNPPGNTICF

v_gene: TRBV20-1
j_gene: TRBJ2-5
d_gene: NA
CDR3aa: CSANFPPTQYF

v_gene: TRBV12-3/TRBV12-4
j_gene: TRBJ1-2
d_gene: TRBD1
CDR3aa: CASISGTGDGYTF

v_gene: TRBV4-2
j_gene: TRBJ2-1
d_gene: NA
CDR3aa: CASSQESVDEQFF

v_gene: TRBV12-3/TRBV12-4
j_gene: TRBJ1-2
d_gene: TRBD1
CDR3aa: CASTPGQAAYGYTF

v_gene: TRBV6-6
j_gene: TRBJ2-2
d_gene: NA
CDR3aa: CASSHGHSGELFF

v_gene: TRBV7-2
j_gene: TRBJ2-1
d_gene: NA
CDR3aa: CASSWGGRSYNEQFF

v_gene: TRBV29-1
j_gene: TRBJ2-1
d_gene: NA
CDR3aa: CSVGNRDLRGNEQFF

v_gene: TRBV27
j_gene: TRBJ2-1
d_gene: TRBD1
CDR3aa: CASSFDRGLMNEQFF

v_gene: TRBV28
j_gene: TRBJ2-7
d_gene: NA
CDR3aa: CASSFTGLGIYEQYF

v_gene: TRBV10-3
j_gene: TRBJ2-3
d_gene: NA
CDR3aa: CAINQVEADTQYF

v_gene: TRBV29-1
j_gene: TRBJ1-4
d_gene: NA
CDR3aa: CSVGGSTNEKLFF

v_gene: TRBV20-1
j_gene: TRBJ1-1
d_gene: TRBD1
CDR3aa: CSARGQGDGLAFF

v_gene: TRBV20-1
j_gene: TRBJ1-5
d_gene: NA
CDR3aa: CSARQAQGNQPQHF

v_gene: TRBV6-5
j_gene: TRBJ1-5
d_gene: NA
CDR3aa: CASSYWEGGQPQHF

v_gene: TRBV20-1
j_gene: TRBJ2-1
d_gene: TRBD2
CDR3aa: CSARDMASGSGEQFF

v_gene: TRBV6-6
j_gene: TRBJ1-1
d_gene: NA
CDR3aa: CASSQEQGRWAEAFF